A single sample is the source of the 16 T cell receptor beta chains below, sequenced in a study of cytomegalovirus exposure and HLA in healthy donors. Method: immunoSEQ multiplex PCR; TCRdb's copy keeps in-frame clones and lacks some. The sample holds about 220,000 clones; about 90% are singletons and the top ten take roughly 1%. Sequenced: PBMCs. The receptors were sampled from a woman between 18 and 29 years old in good health and CMV-seronegative.

J is TRBJ1-1 and V is TRBV10-3, with 7 bases fitting TRBD1. This CDR3 has 14 residues. Germline lookup yields CDR1 ENHRY and CDR2 SYGVKD. V gave up 6 bases and J gave up 0 bases; unmatched junction bases: 4. The CDR3 coding sequence is TGTGCCATCAGACGGGGACAGATGAACACTGAAGCTTTCTTT. Residues: CAIRRGQMNTEAFF.

The chain is built from TRBV19 and TRBJ1-5; TRBD1 might be the D (5 bases). Germline V lookup: CDR1 LNHDA, CDR2 SQIVND (reference sequence). This CDR3 is built from 13 residues. The ends were cut back, 6 bases at V and 7 bases at J, with 13 bases in the middle. As DNA, the CDR3 is TGTGCCAGTAGCCAAGACAGTATCCAGCCCCAGCATTTT. It is translated as CASSQDSIQPQHF.

The V gene is TRBV28, the J gene TRBJ2-5, with D unresolved. Trimming left V 4 bases short and J 8 bases short, with 5 bases between. This CDR3 region has 10 residues. Germline loops: CDR1 MDHEN, CDR2 SYDVKM. This CDR3 reads CASSSSTQYF. For the CDR3, the DNA is TGTGCCAGCAGTTCCTCTACCCAGTACTTC.

The chain links TRBV29-1 to TRBJ2-7; 7 bases map to TRBD2. Looked up from germline, CDR1 is SQVTM and CDR2 is ANQGSEA. The V and J ends lost 4 bases and 1 base, in that order; junction bases with no gene match: 4. The CDR3 totals 13 residues. The DNA of the CDR3 is TGCAGCGTTGGGGAGCGGGATTCCTACGAGCAGTACTTC. The encoded protein is CSVGERDSYEQYF.

V usage is TRBV4-2 and J usage is TRBJ2-1; D is ambiguous. The CDR3 contains 16 residues. V was clipped by 1 base and J by 6 bases, with 16 bases between them. Germline loops: CDR1 LGHNA, CDR2 YNFKEQ. CDR3 loop: CASSQVGQLGLNEQFF. The CDR3, as DNA: TGTGCCAGCAGCCAAGTAGGCCAGCTGGGCCTCAATGAGCAGTTCTTC.

The gene calls are TRBV11-2 and TRBJ2-3; tentatively, D is TRBD2 (6 bases). Trimming removed 5 bases from V and 4 bases from J, with 13 bases in between. This CDR3 contains 14 residues. CDR1 and CDR2 (germline): SGHAT, FQNNGV. CDR3 bases: TGTGCCAGCAGCGACCGACTAGTGGCAGATACGCAGTATTTT. It yields the protein CASSDRLVADTQYF.

This rearrangement joins TRBV6-5 to TRBJ2-1, with TRBD2 matching over 10 bases. The germline V gene has CDR1 MNHEY and CDR2 SVGAGI. Trimming took 0 bases from V and 5 from J; bases not matched to a gene: 4. This CDR3 contains 16 residues. This CDR3 reads CASSYSILAGDNEQFF. As DNA, the CDR3 is TGTGCCAGCAGTTACTCTATTCTAGCGGGAGACAATGAGCAGTTCTTC.

This clone was seen just once. The V call is TRBV18, the J call TRBJ1-4; D ambiguous. This CDR3 has 12 residues. The germline gives CDR1 KGHSH, CDR2 LQKENI. V lost 3 bases to trimming and J lost 7 bases, with 6 bases between them. CDR3 coding DNA: TGTGCCAGCTCACCGGAGTCTGAAAAACTGTTTTTT. The encoded protein is CASSPESEKLFF.

This clone was recorded once. The CDR3 region has the DNA TGTGCCAGCCACCGAGCGCATAGGAGCTCCTACAATGAGCAGTTCTTC. Translating it yields CASHRAHRSSYNEQFF. The rearrangement links TRBV5-8 to TRBJ2-1, with D unresolved. Germline assignment: CDR1 SGHTS and CDR2 YDEGEE. The germline V and J ends were trimmed by 7 bases and 0 bases, with 17 bases remaining between them. The CDR3 runs 16 residues. Full variable domain (rest looked up from reference TRBV5-8 and TRBJ2-1): EAGVTQSPTHLIKTRGQQATLRCSPISGHTSVYWYQQALGLGLQFLLWYDEGEERNRGNFPPRFSGRQFPNYSSELNVNALELEDSALYLCASHRAHRSSYNEQFFGPGTRLTVL.

The chain combines TRBV9 with TRBJ2-5; no firm D call. Trimming took off 3 bases at V and 4 bases at J, with 13 bases between the two ends. Germline CDR1 SGDLS, CDR2 YYNGEE. This CDR3 is 14 amino acids long. Here the CDR3 DNA reads TGTGCCAGCAGCGGATCGCGATGGGCAGAGACCCAGTACTTC. Translated: CASSGSRWAETQYF.

This chain connects TRBV30 to TRBJ1-3, with 9 bases fitting TRBD1. Germline values: CDR1 GTSNPN, CDR2 SVGIG (reference sequence). The J segment lost 4 bases and the V segment lost 0 bases, leaving 7 bases of the junction unmatched. The CDR3 runs to 16 residues. CDR3: CAWSVNRGPKGNTIYF. In DNA form, the CDR3 reads TGTGCCTGGAGTGTAAACAGGGGGCCCAAAGGAAACACCATATATTTT.

The CDR3 bases are TGTGCCAGCAGCTTACATGAAACGGTGAACACTGAAGCTTTCTTT. It specifies CASSLHETVNTEAFF. The gene calls are TRBV7-9 and TRBJ1-1, with D unclear. The CDR3 is 15 residues long. Trimming took 2 bases from V and 0 from J, leaving 10 bases between them. Germline V gene data show CDR1 as SEHNR and CDR2 as FQNEAQ (reference sequence).

V gene TRBV28 combines with J gene TRBJ2-5, with D possibly matching TRBD1 (9 bases). The CDR3 runs to 15 residues. V lost 6 bases, J lost 5 bases, and 19 bases lay in between. Germline V gene data show CDR1 as MDHEN and CDR2 as SYDVKM. This CDR3 reads CASSHRGRGGETQYF. The CDR3 region has the DNA TGTGCCAGCAGCCACAGGGGGCGCGGGGGGGAGACCCAGTACTTC. The complete variable domain, with remaining parts taken from reference TRBV28 and TRBJ2-5, reads DVKVTQSSRYLVKRTGEKVFLECVQDMDHENMFWYRQDPGLGLRLIYFSYDVKMKEKGDIPEGYSVSREKKERFSLILESASTNQTSMYLCASSHRGRGGETQYFGPGTRLLVL.

For the CDR3, the DNA is TGCAGTGCTCCCCGGGAGAAGCAGTTCTTC. Amino acids: CSAPREKQFF. J is TRBJ2-1 and V is TRBV20-1, with D tentatively TRBD2 (6 bases). Per the germline V gene, CDR1 is DFQATT and CDR2 is SNEGSKA (reference sequence). V was shortened by 5 bases and J by 11 bases, with 10 bases between the two germline ends. The CDR3 has 10 amino acids.

This rearrangement joins TRBV29-1 to TRBJ1-1; D gene ambiguous. The CDR3 consists of 15 residues. The germline V gene encodes CDR1 SQVTM and CDR2 ANQGSEA. Between the trimmed V and J ends, which lost 1 base and 6 bases, there was a span of 18 bases. CDR3 loop: CSVEAPSLTLSEAFF. In DNA, the CDR3 is TGCAGCGTTGAAGCCCCCTCGCTGACTCTTTCTGAAGCTTTCTTT.

This chain connects TRBV10-2 to TRBJ2-7; TRBD2 matches at 8 bases. Germline lookup yields CDR1 WSHSY and CDR2 SAAADI. CDR3 size: 15 residues. With V trimmed by 6 bases and J by 5 bases, 12 bases remained unmatched. The CDR3 bases are TGCGCCAGCAGGGGGTCTCGGGAGGGGCACCACGAGCAGTACTTC. Translating it yields CASRGSREGHHEQYF.